These T cell receptor beta chains were read from a single sample in a study of early stage breast cancer tumors. Clones were sequenced by immunoSEQ multiplex PCR, and TCRdb holds only the in-frame ones, with some missing. The data show under 45,000 clones, around 73% seen once. What was sequenced was blood. These receptors originate from a person between 50 and 60 years old with breast cancer. Both conserved end residues are part of each CDR3. A D gene is named only where the DNA matches it firmly. Only some rows state a clone size, as once, few, many or a class for expanded clones.

d_gene: TRBD2; j_gene: TRBJ2-5; v_gene: TRBV5-1; abundance: once; CDR3aa: CASRHPSGGDHETQYF; CDR3nt: TGCGCCAGCAGGCACCCTAGCGGGGGGGACCATGAGACCCAGTACTTC
d_gene: TRBD2; j_gene: TRBJ2-2; v_gene: TRBV5-1; abundance: NA; CDR3aa: CASSLSFLAGVTGELFF; CDR3nt: TGCGCCAGCAGCTTGAGTTTTCTAGCGGGAGTAACCGGGGAGCTGTTTTTT
d_gene: NA; j_gene: TRBJ1-4; v_gene: TRBV6-6; abundance: few; CDR3aa: CASSQSEKLFF; CDR3nt: TGTGCCAGCAGCCAGTCGGAAAAACTGTTTTTT
d_gene: TRBD1; j_gene: TRBJ2-5; v_gene: TRBV29-1; abundance: NA; CDR3aa: CSVEGRGGQGSRETQYF; CDR3nt: TGCAGCGTTGAAGGCCGAGGGGGACAGGGAAGCAGGGAGACCCAGTACTTC
d_gene: TRBD2; j_gene: TRBJ2-3; v_gene: TRBV18; abundance: NA; CDR3aa: CASSPGTRADTQYF; CDR3nt: TGTGCCAGCTCACCAGGGACTAGAGCAGATACGCAGTATTTT
d_gene: TRBD2; j_gene: TRBJ2-2; v_gene: TRBV5-1; abundance: few; CDR3aa: CASSPSSSGRATGELFF; CDR3nt: TGCGCCAGCAGCCCCAGCTCTAGCGGGAGGGCCACCGGGGAGCTGTTTTTT
d_gene: TRBD1; j_gene: TRBJ2-7; v_gene: TRBV9; abundance: NA; CDR3aa: CASSEGTGDEQYF; CDR3nt: TGTGCCAGCAGCGAAGGGACAGGGGACGAGCAGTACTTC
d_gene: NA; j_gene: TRBJ2-3; v_gene: TRBV18; abundance: NA; CDR3aa: CASSPLDSTPDTQYF; CDR3nt: TGTGCCAGCTCACCACTGGACTCTACGCCCGATACGCAGTATTTT
d_gene: TRBD1; j_gene: TRBJ2-1; v_gene: TRBV4-1; abundance: NA; CDR3aa: CASSQVGQGIREQFF; CDR3nt: TGCGCCAGCAGCCAAGTGGGACAGGGTATCCGGGAGCAGTTCTTC
d_gene: NA; j_gene: TRBJ1-1; v_gene: TRBV6-1; abundance: NA; CDR3aa: CASSSTGREAFF; CDR3nt: TGTGCCAGCAGTAGTACAGGGCGTGAAGCTTTCTTT
d_gene: TRBD1; j_gene: TRBJ2-7; v_gene: TRBV11-2; abundance: NA; CDR3aa: CASSLVTGTGDHEQYF; CDR3nt: TGTGCCAGCAGCTTAGTAACGGGGACAGGGGACCACGAGCAGTACTTC
d_gene: NA; j_gene: TRBJ1-1; v_gene: TRBV19; abundance: NA; CDR3aa: CASSPQGWGAFF; CDR3nt: TGTGCCAGTAGTCCCCAGGGGTGGGGAGCTTTCTTT
d_gene: TRBD1; j_gene: TRBJ2-5; v_gene: TRBV9; abundance: NA; CDR3aa: CASSVHPGQGGETQYF; CDR3nt: TGTGCCAGCAGCGTACACCCGGGACAGGGGGGAGAGACCCAGTACTTC
d_gene: TRBD1; j_gene: TRBJ1-5; v_gene: TRBV7-8; abundance: NA; CDR3aa: CASSTNLDRVDQPQHF; CDR3nt: TGTGCCAGCAGCACCAACTTGGACAGGGTCGATCAGCCCCAGCATTTT
d_gene: TRBD1; j_gene: TRBJ1-2; v_gene: TRBV10-3; abundance: few; CDR3aa: CAISEGTAYGYTF; CDR3nt: TGTGCCATCAGTGAGGGGACAGCTTATGGCTACACCTTC
d_gene: TRBD2; j_gene: TRBJ2-1; v_gene: TRBV5-1; abundance: few; CDR3aa: CASRAGLAGGSEQFF; CDR3nt: TGCGCCAGCAGGGCCGGACTAGCGGGAGGAAGCGAGCAGTTCTTC
d_gene: NA; j_gene: TRBJ2-2; v_gene: TRBV13; abundance: NA; CDR3aa: CASSLAGHYTGELFF; CDR3nt: TGTGCCAGCAGCTTAGCGGGACACTACACCGGGGAGCTGTTTTTT
d_gene: NA; j_gene: TRBJ2-7; v_gene: TRBV6-1; abundance: NA; CDR3aa: CASARDTISYEQYF; CDR3nt: TGTGCCAGCGCCCGGGACACGATCTCCTACGAGCAGTACTTC
d_gene: TRBD2; j_gene: TRBJ2-3; v_gene: TRBV5-6; abundance: NA; CDR3aa: CASSRSSGNTQYF; CDR3nt: TGTGCCAGCAGCAGATCTAGCGGAAATACGCAGTATTTT
d_gene: TRBD2; j_gene: TRBJ2-7; v_gene: TRBV15; abundance: NA; CDR3aa: CATSRDRRLAGPYEQYF; CDR3nt: TGTGCCACCAGCAGAGATCGGAGGCTAGCGGGGCCCTACGAGCAGTACTTC
d_gene: TRBD1; j_gene: TRBJ2-1; v_gene: TRBV7-6; abundance: NA; CDR3aa: CASSSTGGSYNEQFF; CDR3nt: TGTGCCAGCAGCTCCACAGGGGGCTCCTACAATGAGCAGTTCTTC
d_gene: NA; j_gene: TRBJ1-1; v_gene: TRBV29-1; abundance: NA; CDR3aa: CSVEGRLKNTEAFF; CDR3nt: TGCAGCGTTGAAGGCAGACTGAAGAACACTGAAGCTTTCTTT
d_gene: TRBD1; j_gene: TRBJ1-1; v_gene: TRBV9; abundance: NA; CDR3aa: CASEGTGGTEAFF; CDR3nt: TGTGCCAGCGAGGGGACAGGGGGCACTGAAGCTTTCTTT
d_gene: NA; j_gene: TRBJ1-5; v_gene: TRBV2; abundance: NA; CDR3aa: CASSEGGAFNQPQHF; CDR3nt: TGTGCCAGCAGTGAGGGGGGGGCGTTTAATCAGCCCCAGCATTTT
d_gene: TRBD2; j_gene: TRBJ2-2; v_gene: TRBV2; abundance: NA; CDR3aa: CASSGTSGRANTGELFF; CDR3nt: TGTGCCAGCAGCGGGACTAGCGGGAGGGCGAACACCGGGGAGCTGTTTTTT
d_gene: NA; j_gene: TRBJ2-3; v_gene: TRBV9; abundance: NA; CDR3aa: CASSGATNGDTQYF; CDR3nt: TGTGCCAGCAGCGGGGCCACGAACGGAGATACGCAGTATTTT
d_gene: TRBD2; j_gene: TRBJ2-1; v_gene: TRBV7-2; abundance: NA; CDR3aa: CASSRVAGGPPEQFF; CDR3nt: TGTGCCAGCAGCCGTGTAGCGGGGGGGCCCCCTGAGCAGTTCTTC
d_gene: TRBD1; j_gene: TRBJ2-4; v_gene: TRBV30; abundance: NA; CDR3aa: CAWSQGDGAKNIQYF; CDR3nt: TGTGCCTGGAGTCAGGGGGATGGAGCCAAAAACATTCAGTACTTC
d_gene: TRBD2; j_gene: TRBJ2-3; v_gene: TRBV9; abundance: once; CDR3aa: CASSVARGGYQDTDTQYF; CDR3nt: TGTGCCAGCAGCGTAGCGCGGGGGGGCTACCAGGACACAGATACGCAGTATTTT
d_gene: TRBD1; j_gene: TRBJ2-5; v_gene: TRBV6-5; abundance: NA; CDR3aa: CASSYRDRVGETQYF; CDR3nt: TGTGCCAGCAGTTACCGGGACAGGGTCGGCGAGACCCAGTACTTC
d_gene: NA; j_gene: TRBJ1-2; v_gene: TRBV6-5; abundance: once; CDR3aa: CASSYLAAKDYGYTF; CDR3nt: TGTGCCAGCAGTTACTTGGCAGCGAAAGACTATGGCTACACCTTC
d_gene: NA; j_gene: TRBJ1-1; v_gene: TRBV7-2; abundance: NA; CDR3aa: CASSLGGGTEAFF; CDR3nt: TGTGCCAGCAGCTTAGGGGGAGGAACTGAAGCTTTCTTT
d_gene: TRBD1; j_gene: TRBJ2-3; v_gene: TRBV29-1; abundance: few; CDR3aa: CSVEDSRGQSIRGTDTQYF; CDR3nt: TGCAGCGTTGAAGATTCGAGGGGGCAATCAATAAGAGGCACAGATACGCAGTATTTT
d_gene: TRBD1; j_gene: TRBJ1-1; v_gene: TRBV6-5; abundance: NA; CDR3aa: CASSYSRDRVGAEAFF; CDR3nt: TGTGCCAGCAGTTACTCCCGGGACAGGGTCGGGGCTGAAGCTTTCTTT
d_gene: TRBD1; j_gene: TRBJ2-3; v_gene: TRBV5-6; abundance: once; CDR3aa: CASSFSPGQGSDTQYF; CDR3nt: TGTGCCAGCAGCTTCTCGCCAGGACAGGGCTCAGATACGCAGTATTTT
d_gene: TRBD1; j_gene: TRBJ2-1; v_gene: TRBV29-1; abundance: once; CDR3aa: CSVHPTTGAHEQFF; CDR3nt: TGCAGCGTCCACCCAACGACAGGGGCCCATGAGCAGTTCTTC
d_gene: NA; j_gene: TRBJ1-2; v_gene: TRBV6-5; abundance: NA; CDR3aa: CASSYNSNYGYTF; CDR3nt: TGTGCCAGCAGTTACAACAGCAACTATGGCTACACCTTC
d_gene: NA; j_gene: TRBJ1-1; v_gene: TRBV30; abundance: NA; CDR3aa: CAWVVGRFKTEAFF; CDR3nt: TGTGCCTGGGTTGTGGGCCGCTTCAAGACTGAAGCTTTCTTT
d_gene: TRBD1; j_gene: TRBJ2-2; v_gene: TRBV2; abundance: NA; CDR3aa: CASSPGTAYGELFF; CDR3nt: TGTGCCAGCAGTCCTGGGACAGCATACGGGGAGCTGTTTTTT
d_gene: TRBD2; j_gene: TRBJ2-3; v_gene: TRBV6-1; abundance: NA; CDR3aa: CASSEQVKRGGTDTQYF; CDR3nt: TGTGCCAGCAGTGAACAGGTTAAGCGGGGGGGCACAGATACGCAGTATTTT
d_gene: TRBD2; j_gene: TRBJ2-1; v_gene: TRBV7-2; abundance: NA; CDR3aa: CASSFLAGGPNEQFF; CDR3nt: TGTGCCAGCAGCTTCCTAGCGGGAGGGCCCAATGAGCAGTTCTTC
d_gene: TRBD2; j_gene: TRBJ2-1; v_gene: TRBV7-2; abundance: few; CDR3aa: CASRAGGRANEQFF; CDR3nt: TGTGCCAGCAGAGCGGGGGGAAGGGCCAATGAGCAGTTCTTC
d_gene: NA; j_gene: TRBJ2-7; v_gene: TRBV4-1; abundance: NA; CDR3aa: CASSQTGSKYEQYF; CDR3nt: TGCGCCAGCAGCCAAACCGGGAGCAAGTACGAGCAGTACTTC